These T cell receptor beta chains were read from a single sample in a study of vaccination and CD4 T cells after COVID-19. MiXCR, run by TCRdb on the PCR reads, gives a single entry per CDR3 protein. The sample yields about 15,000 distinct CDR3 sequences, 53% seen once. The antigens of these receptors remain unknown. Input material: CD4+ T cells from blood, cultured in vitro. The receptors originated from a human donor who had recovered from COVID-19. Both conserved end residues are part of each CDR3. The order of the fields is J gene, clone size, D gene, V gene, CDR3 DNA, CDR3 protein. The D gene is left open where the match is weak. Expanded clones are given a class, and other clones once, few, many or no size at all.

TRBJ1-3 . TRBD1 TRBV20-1 TGCAGTGCCGAGGACAGGAACTCTGGAAACACCATATATTTT CSAEDRNSGNTIYF
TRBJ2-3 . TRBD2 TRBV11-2 TGTGCCAGCAGCTTAGATCGGGCTAGCGGGAGAACAGATACGCAGTATTTT CASSLDRASGRTDTQYF
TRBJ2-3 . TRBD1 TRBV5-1 TGCGCCAGCAGCCTGGGCCAGACAGGGAATACGCAGTATTTT CASSLGQTGNTQYF
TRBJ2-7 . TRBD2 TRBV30 TGTGCCTGGACACTCGTCAGCGGGAGACTGGCCTACGAGCAGTACTTC CAWTLVSGRLAYEQYF
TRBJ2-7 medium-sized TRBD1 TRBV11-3 TGTGCCAGCAGCTTAAACCCCTTATCCCCAGGGACAGGCGAGCAGTACTTC CASSLNPLSPGTGEQYF
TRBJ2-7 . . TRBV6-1 TGTGCCAGCAGTGGAGGTTCCGAATCGAGCGAGCAGTACTTC CASSGGSESSEQYF
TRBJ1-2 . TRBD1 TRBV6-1 TGTGCCAGCAGTGATTTAAAGGGGGCTATTGATGGCTACACCTTC CASSDLKGAIDGYTF
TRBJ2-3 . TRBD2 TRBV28 TGTGCCAGCAGTTTCCCCGCCGGGACTAGCGGGAGAAGGACGCAGTATTTT CASSFPAGTSGRRTQYF
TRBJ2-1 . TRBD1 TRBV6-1 TGTGCCAGCACCCACGGGGACAGGGCGTACAATGAGCAGTTCTTC CASTHGDRAYNEQFF
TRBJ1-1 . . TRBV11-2 TGTGCCAGCAGCCTTAGAGAGAACACTGAAGCTTTCTTT CASSLRENTEAFF
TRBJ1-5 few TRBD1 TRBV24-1 TGTGCCACCAGTGATTCTCGGGACAGGGGGTTGAGTCAGCCCCAGCATTTT CATSDSRDRGLSQPQHF
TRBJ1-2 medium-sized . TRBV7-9 TGTGCCAGCAGCCCCGACAGCACGGTCTATGGCTACACCTTC CASSPDSTVYGYTF